These 25 T cell receptor beta chains were sequenced from one sample in a study of blood T cell repertoires in COVID-19. Method: immunoSEQ multiplex PCR; TCRdb's copy keeps in-frame clones and lacks some. The data show some 150,000 clones, about 83% seen once. Sequencing was done on a sample of peripheral blood. These receptors all stem from a man aged 35 to 55 who had recovered from COVID-19.

The chain uses TRBV6-2 or TRBV6-3 and TRBJ1-2; 7 bases are shared with TRBD1. This CDR3 is built from 13 residues. CDR1 MNHEY and CDR2 SVGEGT come from the germline V gene. V lost 5 bases, J lost 7 bases, and 7 bases stayed unmatched. CDR3 protein: CASSADRVAGYTF. The CDR3 region has the DNA TGTGCCAGCAGTGCTGACAGGGTGGCTGGCTACACCTTC.

The V call is TRBV5-1, the J call TRBJ2-1, with D hard to call. The CDR3 totals 14 residues. Trimming took 0 bases from V and 2 from J, leaving 6 bases between them. CDR1 is SGHRS and CDR2 is YFSETQ in the germline V gene. This CDR3 reads CASSLGGPYNEQFF. The CDR3 region has the DNA TGCGCCAGCAGCTTGGGCGGCCCCTACAATGAGCAGTTCTTC.

The chain recombines TRBV4-3 with TRBJ1-1; the match to TRBD1 covers 10 bases. Trimming at V came to 3 bases and at J to 7 bases, leaving 5 bases not matched to a gene. This CDR3 is 14 amino acids long. From germline, CDR1 is LGHNA and CDR2 YSLEER. This CDR3 is CASSQGQGPHEAFF. CDR3 coding DNA: TGCGCCAGCAGCCAGGGACAGGGGCCACATGAAGCTTTCTTT.

The chain employs TRBV7-2 and TRBJ2-5; D remains unclear. CDR1 is SGHTA, CDR2 FQGNSA, per germline. The CDR3 runs to 12 residues. V shed 0 bases and J shed 5 bases, with 4 bases lying between them. CDR3 coding DNA: TGTGCCAGCAGCTTAGCGCGGGAGACCCAGTACTTC. Translated, it gives CASSLARETQYF.

This clone was seen a handful of times. V is TRBV6-2 or TRBV6-3 and J is TRBJ1-4; D ambiguous. CDR1 is MNHEY, CDR2 SVGEGT, per germline. The CDR3 contains 15 residues. V lost 5 bases to trimming and J lost 6 bases, with 16 bases between them. The CDR3 reads CASSQDHPGYEKLFF. In nucleotides, the CDR3 is TGTGCCAGCAGTCAGGACCATCCGGGGTATGAAAAACTGTTTTTT.

This clone was seen only a few times. The rearrangement joins TRBV30 to TRBJ1-2; maybe TRBD1 (6 bases). This CDR3 has 11 residues. Trimming stripped 4 bases from V and 8 bases from J, with 11 bases between. The germline V gene encodes CDR1 GTSNPN and CDR2 SVGIG (reference sequence). The CDR3 DNA reads as TGTGCCTGGACCACAGGGAGCGGCTACACCTTC. This codes for CAWTTGSGYTF.

The table lists this clone with a count of one. V gene TRBV6-2 or TRBV6-3 combines with J gene TRBJ2-1; 13 bases are shared with TRBD2. The germline V gene has CDR1 MNHEY and CDR2 SVGEGT. The CDR3 spans 18 residues. V gave up 4 bases and J gave up 5 bases; unmatched junction bases: 11. CDR3 coding DNA: TGTGCCAGCAGTTCTTATCCAAGACTAGCGGGAGGAGACAATGAGCAGTTCTTC. Amino acid sequence: CASSSYPRLAGGDNEQFF.

The V call is TRBV7-9, the J call TRBJ2-2; D gene uncertain. The CDR3 covers 14 residues. Germline V CDR1 and CDR2: SEHNR, FQNEAQ (reference sequence). Trimming removed 5 bases from V and 4 bases from J, with 11 bases in between. The CDR3 DNA sequence: TGTGCCAGCAGCCAAGCGAAAATCACCGGGGAGCTGTTTTTT. Translating gives CASSQAKITGELFF.

The V gene is TRBV27, the J gene TRBJ2-1, with 9 nucleotides matching TRBD1. J lost 6 bases, V lost 8 bases, and 8 bases had no gene match. This CDR3 is 14 amino acids long. CDR1 is MNHEY and CDR2 is SMNVEV in the germline V gene (reference sequence). The CDR3 region is CASAPGQGSNEQFF. The CDR3 DNA sequence: TGTGCCAGCGCCCCGGGACAGGGATCCAATGAGCAGTTCTTC.

The chain combines TRBV27 with TRBJ2-7; D gene unclear. This CDR3 comprises 11 residues. Looked up from germline, CDR1 is MNHEY and CDR2 is SMNVEV (reference sequence). Trimming left V 6 bases short and J 2 bases short, with 5 bases between. In DNA, the CDR3 is TGTGCCAGCAGCAGTGCCTACGAGCAGTACTTC. This encodes CASSSAYEQYF.

This clone was found a few times. The chain joins TRBV6-2 or TRBV6-3 to TRBJ1-5; possibly TRBD1 for D (6 bases). The CDR3 runs 16 residues. V gave up 6 bases and J gave up 3 bases, with 18 bases separating them. Germline CDR1 MNHEY, CDR2 SVGEGT. The CDR3 protein is CASSLTLGQPNQPQHF. CDR3 nucleotides: TGTGCCAGCAGCCTAACCCTAGGACAGCCCAATCAGCCCCAGCATTTT.

The chain couples TRBV4-3 to TRBJ2-7, with D maybe TRBD2 (5 bases). Germline V gives CDR1 LGHNA, CDR2 YSLEER. The CDR3 consists of 15 residues. V was pared by 4 bases and J by 4 bases, with 17 bases between. CDR3 sequence (DNA): TGCGCCAGCAGCCCTTCCCTGGGGAGCGGTTACGAGCAGTACTTC. Protein sequence: CASSPSLGSGYEQYF.

This clone has just a few counts. The V call is TRBV6-5, the J call TRBJ2-2, with TRBD1 matching 7 bases. Germline trimming cut 6 bases from V and 3 bases from J; bases unmatched to any gene: 4. The germline gives CDR1 MNHEY, CDR2 SVGAGI. This CDR3 is 14 amino acids long. CDR3 region: CASRNRGHTGELFF. DNA for the CDR3: TGTGCCAGCAGGAACAGGGGTCACACCGGGGAGCTGTTTTTT.

The chain has TRBV6-5 and TRBJ2-1; possibly TRBD2 for D (6 bases). Per the germline V gene, CDR1 is MNHEY and CDR2 is SVGAGI. V was clipped by 8 bases and J by 4 bases, with 12 bases between them. The length of the CDR3 is 13 residues. The CDR3 spells CASLVGGYNEQFF. The CDR3 coding sequence is TGTGCCAGCCTAGTTGGGGGGTACAATGAGCAGTTCTTC.

This rearrangement joins TRBV14 to TRBJ1-3; D unclear. V was pared by 1 base and J by 1 base, with 5 bases between. This CDR3 contains 14 residues. Germline CDR1 is SGHDN and CDR2 is FVKESK. The CDR3 nucleotides are TGTGCCAGCAGCCAAGCACTTTCTGGAAACACCATATATTTT. Protein: CASSQALSGNTIYF.

This clone was seen only once. The J gene is TRBJ2-1, the V gene TRBV7-9, with TRBD2 matching over 7 bases. Trimming at V came to 5 bases and at J to 8 bases, leaving 12 bases not matched to a gene. There are 15 residues in the CDR3. The germline CDR1 and CDR2 sequences are SEHNR and FQNEAQ (reference sequence). CDR3 sequence: CASSLLADLRDEQFF. In DNA, the CDR3 is TGTGCCAGCAGCCTCCTAGCGGATCTCCGAGATGAGCAGTTCTTC.

The V call is TRBV5-1, the J call TRBJ2-7; a possible D gene is TRBD1 (6 bases). Germline V gene data show CDR1 as SGHRS and CDR2 as YFSETQ. The CDR3 is 13 amino acids. Deletions cut 7 bases from V and 1 base from J, with 12 bases between. The CDR3 region has the DNA TGCGCCAGCCACCTTGACAGGTCCTACGAGCAGTACTTC. Amino acids: CASHLDRSYEQYF.

The rearrangement uses TRBV7-8 and TRBJ2-7; 7 nucleotides line up with TRBD1. Germline CDR1 and CDR2: SGHVS and FQNEAQ. CDR3 size: 14 residues. With V trimmed by 5 bases and J by 2 bases, 6 bases remained unmatched. DNA of the CDR3: TGTGCCAGCAGCCGGAGACAGGGACCCTACGAGCAGTACTTC. Translating gives CASSRRQGPYEQYF.

The chain recombines TRBV11-2 with TRBJ1-3; no firm D call. The CDR3 is 16 residues long. Per germline, CDR1 SGHAT and CDR2 FQNNGV. V lost 2 bases and J lost 4, with 15 bases in between. CDR3 amino acids: CASSLLTHTPGNTIYF. The CDR3 DNA reads TGTGCCAGCAGCTTACTCACGCACACGCCCGGAAACACCATATATTTT.

This clone was seen a single time. The chain is built from TRBV9 and TRBJ2-1; 9 bases are a match to TRBD1. Germline values: CDR1 SGDLS, CDR2 YYNGEE. With 4 bases clipped from V and 10 bases from J, the junction kept 15 bases outside the gene matches. This CDR3 is 16 amino acids long. The DNA for the CDR3 is TGTGCCAGCAGCCCGGTCCCGGGACAGGGTACGGGGGAGCAGTTCTTC. Amino acid sequence: CASSPVPGQGTGEQFF.

V and J are TRBV12-5 and TRBJ2-4, with 8 bases aligning to TRBD1. Germline CDR1 is LGHNT and CDR2 is FRNRAP. The CDR3 runs to 15 residues. The V gene end was trimmed by 1 base and the J gene end by 1 base; junction bases not matched to a gene: 0. CDR3 protein: CASGLGQGAKNIQYF. The CDR3 nucleotides read TGTGCTAGTGGTTTGGGACAGGGGGCCAAAAACATTCAGTACTTC.

This chain connects TRBV6-5 to TRBJ1-5, with D possibly TRBD1 on 5 matching bases. V was shortened by 5 bases and J by 5 bases, with 13 bases between the two germline ends. The CDR3 has 14 residues. The germline gives CDR1 MNHEY, CDR2 SVGAGI. This CDR3 reads CASSPGDYYQPQHF. In DNA, the CDR3 is TGTGCCAGCAGTCCTGGGGACTACTATCAGCCCCAGCATTTT.

This clone was counted a few times. The rearrangement uses TRBV9 and TRBJ1-6; 8 bases are shared with TRBD1. The CDR3 is 15 amino acids. Germline V gene sequence: CDR1 SGDLS, CDR2 YYNGEE. The V gene end was trimmed by 0 bases and the J gene end by 8 bases; junction bases not matched to a gene: 4. This chain's CDR3 is CASSVEQGVDSPLHF. The CDR3 nucleotides are TGTGCCAGCAGCGTAGAACAGGGGGTTGATTCACCCCTCCACTTT.

The CDR3, as DNA: TGCGCCAGCAGCCAGGGACCCGCGGGGGGTGAGCAGTTCTTC. It specifies CASSQGPAGGEQFF. The V call is TRBV5-1, the J call TRBJ2-1; 8 nucleotides agree with TRBD2. V was clipped by 4 bases and J by 9 bases; unmatched bases: 9. The germline V gene has CDR1 SGHRS and CDR2 YFSETQ. The CDR3 has 14 amino acids.

As regards this clone: Its ends do not fully match the called genes, so a read error is possible. V is TRBV5-4 and J is TRBJ2-7; 8 bases agree with TRBD1. CDR1 is SGHNT, CDR2 YYREEE, per germline (reference sequence). The CDR3 is made up of 12 amino acids. CDR3 nucleotide sequence: TGTGCCAGCAGTTTGGACAGGGATCGACAGTACTTC. Protein sequence: CASSLDRDRQYF.